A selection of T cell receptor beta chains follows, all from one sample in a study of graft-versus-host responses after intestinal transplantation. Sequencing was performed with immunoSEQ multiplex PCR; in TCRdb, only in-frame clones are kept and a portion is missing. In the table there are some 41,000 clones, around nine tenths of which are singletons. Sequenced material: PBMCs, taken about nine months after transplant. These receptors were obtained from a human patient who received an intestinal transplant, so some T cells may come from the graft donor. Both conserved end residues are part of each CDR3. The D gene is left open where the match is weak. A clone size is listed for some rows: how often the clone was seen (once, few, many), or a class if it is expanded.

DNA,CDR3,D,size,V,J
TGCGCCAGCAGTGAGTCGATGGCAGGGGGCAATGAGCAGTTCTTC,CASSESMAGGNEQFF,TRBD1,once,TRBV10-1,TRBJ2-1
TGTGCCAGCAGCTTAGGGACAGCCTCTAACTATGGCTACACCTTC,CASSLGTASNYGYTF,NA,NA,TRBV7-9,TRBJ1-2
TGTGCCAGCACATCTAGCGGGGGAATATACAATGAGCAGTTCTTC,CASTSSGGIYNEQFF,TRBD2,NA,TRBV11-3,TRBJ2-1
TGCGCCAGCAGCTCGAGACAGGGAGGCTACACCTTC,CASSSRQGGYTF,TRBD1,few,TRBV5-1,TRBJ1-2
TGTGCCAGCAGCCAAGAACCTAGCGGGGGGGCCGGGACAGATACGCAGTATTTT,CASSQEPSGGAGTDTQYF,TRBD2,NA,TRBV4-2,TRBJ2-3
TGCGCCAGCAGCTGGGGGACATTTTCGCGACAGGGTTCGCCCCTCCACTTT,CASSWGTFSRQGSPLHF,TRBD1,NA,TRBV5-1,TRBJ1-6
TGTGCCAGCTCACTCAGACAGGTGAGGGATGACACTGAAGCTTTCTTT,CASSLRQVRDDTEAFF,NA,NA,TRBV18,TRBJ1-1
TGCGCCAGCAGCCCGTCCGTGGGCCGCACAGATACGCAGTATTTT,CASSPSVGRTDTQYF,NA,NA,TRBV5-1,TRBJ2-3
TGTGCCAGCAGCCAAGTGATGAGGAATTCACCCCTCCACTTT,CASSQVMRNSPLHF,NA,once,TRBV14,TRBJ1-6
TGTGCCAGCAGCTTAGGGTCCCTTGAAGCTTTCTTT,CASSLGSLEAFF,NA,NA,TRBV13,TRBJ1-1
TGCAGCGTTGAAGAGGGGGCCCCAGATACGCAGTATTTT,CSVEEGAPDTQYF,NA,NA,TRBV29-1,TRBJ2-3
TGTGCCAGTCAAAAGGGACAGGGGCGACCCGGGGAGCTGTTTTTT,CASQKGQGRPGELFF,TRBD1,NA,TRBV19,TRBJ2-2
TGCAGCGTTGCGGGACGCGAGACCCAGTACTTC,CSVAGRETQYF,NA,NA,TRBV29-1,TRBJ2-5
TGCGCCAGCAGCCAGGGGTTTCGGGGGAGGGACTATGGCTACACCTTC,CASSQGFRGRDYGYTF,NA,NA,TRBV4-1,TRBJ1-2
TGCGCCAGCAGCCAAGTACAGGGCTTTTACAATGAGCAGTTCTTC,CASSQVQGFYNEQFF,NA,NA,TRBV4-1,TRBJ2-1
TGTGCCAGCAGCCGACAGCTCACAGATACGCAGTATTTT,CASSRQLTDTQYF,NA,once,TRBV5-6,TRBJ2-3
TGTGCCAGCAGCCAATTGGGGCTTATGAACGAGCAGTTCTTC,CASSQLGLMNEQFF,NA,NA,TRBV14,TRBJ2-1
TGTGCCAGCATTTTAGGGGAGGTAGATACGCAGTATTTT,CASILGEVDTQYF,NA,NA,TRBV6-1,TRBJ2-3
TGTGCCAGTCGTGTTCGGACTGAAGCTTTCTTT,CASRVRTEAFF,NA,NA,TRBV19,TRBJ1-1
TGTGCCAGCAGCCACCTCCCGCTACAACATGAGCAGTTCTTC,CASSHLPLQHEQFF,NA,few,TRBV7-9,TRBJ2-1
TGTGCCAGCTCACCATATCGTACAGGGGGCGATCTCTCCCACGAGCAGTACTTC,CASSPYRTGGDLSHEQYF,TRBD1,NA,TRBV18,TRBJ2-7
TGTGCCAGCAGTCAGGCCAACGAGCAGTACTTC,CASSQANEQYF,NA,NA,TRBV6-5,TRBJ2-7
TGTGCCAGCAGCCAAGATTCAGGTCCCTACGAGCAGTACTTC,CASSQDSGPYEQYF,NA,once,TRBV4-2,TRBJ2-7
TGTGCCAGCAGCGTAGGAACTACCGGGGAGCTGTTTTTT,CASSVGTTGELFF,NA,NA,TRBV9,TRBJ2-2
TGTGCCAGCAGTTACGGGGCAAGCTCCTACAATGAGCAGTTCTTC,CASSYGASSYNEQFF,NA,NA,TRBV6-5,TRBJ2-1
TGTGCCAGCAGAAGGACAGGGGGCAACCCTGGAAACACCATATATTTT,CASRRTGGNPGNTIYF,TRBD1,NA,TRBV2,TRBJ1-3
TGTGCCACCAGCGACCGCCGAGGGGGGGTGGGTTTGAACACTGAAGCTTTCTTT,CATSDRRGGVGLNTEAFF,NA,once,TRBV15,TRBJ1-1
TGTGCCAGTAGTATCGGTAGGGGGCGCGGATCTAACTATGGCTACACCTTC,CASSIGRGRGSNYGYTF,TRBD1,NA,TRBV19,TRBJ1-2
TGTGCCAGCAGGGCCTTGGCCGCAGATACGCAGTATTTT,CASRALAADTQYF,NA,NA,TRBV2,TRBJ2-3
TGTGCCAGCAGCTTGGCCGGACAGGGGGTGGGTAATGAAAAACTGTTTTTT,CASSLAGQGVGNEKLFF,TRBD1,NA,TRBV5-6,TRBJ1-4
TGTGCCAGCAGCCGGTTCCTGACGCCTACCGGGGAGCTGTTTTTT,CASSRFLTPTGELFF,NA,NA,TRBV13,TRBJ2-2
TGTGCCAGCAGCCCCCCTATATATTCACCCCTCCACTTT,CASSPPIYSPLHF,NA,NA,TRBV28,TRBJ1-6
TGTGCCATCATGGGACTAGCGGAAGAGACCCAGTACTTC,CAIMGLAEETQYF,TRBD2,NA,TRBV10-3,TRBJ2-5
TGTGCCAGCAGCCACCTGTTAAGGGAGCAGTTCTTC,CASSHLLREQFF,NA,NA,TRBV14,TRBJ2-1
TGTGCCAGCAGCTTGGCCAGCGGCAGGCACTTTGGAGGCTACACCTTC,CASSLASGRHFGGYTF,NA,NA,TRBV5-5,TRBJ1-2
TGTGCCAGCAGTCCCGGACAGTTTAGGTACGAGCAGTACTTC,CASSPGQFRYEQYF,NA,NA,TRBV27,TRBJ2-7
TGTGCCAGTAGTATCGGGATGGGGGGGGCCGTAGATACGCAGTATTTT,CASSIGMGGAVDTQYF,NA,once,TRBV19,TRBJ2-3
TGTGCCAGCAGCTCAGGACTAGGCTACTACAATGAGCAGTTCTTC,CASSSGLGYYNEQFF,TRBD2,NA,TRBV7-3,TRBJ2-1
TGTGCCAGCAGCTTAGGTTCCGGCTCTGGAAACACCATATATTTT,CASSLGSGSGNTIYF,NA,NA,TRBV7-9,TRBJ1-3
TGTGCCAGCAGCTTAGCTAGGTCGATGGAGCAGTACTTC,CASSLARSMEQYF,NA,NA,TRBV7-6,TRBJ2-7